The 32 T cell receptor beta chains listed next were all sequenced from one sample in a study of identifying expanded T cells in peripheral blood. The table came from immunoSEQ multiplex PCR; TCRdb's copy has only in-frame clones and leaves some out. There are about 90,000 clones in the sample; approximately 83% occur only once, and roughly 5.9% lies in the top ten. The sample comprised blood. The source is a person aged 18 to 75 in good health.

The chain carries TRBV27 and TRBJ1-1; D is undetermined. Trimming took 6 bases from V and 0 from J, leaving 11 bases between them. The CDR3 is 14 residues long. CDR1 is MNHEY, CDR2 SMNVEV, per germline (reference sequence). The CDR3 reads CASRLRRLNTEAFF. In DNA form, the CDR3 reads TGTGCCAGCAGACTCCGCAGGCTGAACACTGAAGCTTTCTTT.

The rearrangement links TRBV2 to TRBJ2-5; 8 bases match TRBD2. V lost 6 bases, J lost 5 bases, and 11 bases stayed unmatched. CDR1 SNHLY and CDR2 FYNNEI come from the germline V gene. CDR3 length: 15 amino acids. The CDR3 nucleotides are TGTGCCAGCAGCGGGGGGGGACTCCCCGCGGAGACCCAGTACTTC. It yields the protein CASSGGGLPAETQYF.

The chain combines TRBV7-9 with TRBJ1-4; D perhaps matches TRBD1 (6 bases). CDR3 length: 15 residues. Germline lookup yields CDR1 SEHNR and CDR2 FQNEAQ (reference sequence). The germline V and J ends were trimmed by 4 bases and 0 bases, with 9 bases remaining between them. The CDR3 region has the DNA TGTGCCAGCAGCTCCTGGACAGCAACTAATGAAAAACTGTTTTTT. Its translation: CASSSWTATNEKLFF. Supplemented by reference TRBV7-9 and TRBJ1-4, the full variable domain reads DTGVSQNPRHKITKRGQNVTFRCDPISEHNRLYWYRQTLGQGPEFLTYFQNEAQLEKSRLLSDRFSAERPKGSFSTLEIQRTEQGDSAMYLCASSSWTATNEKLFFGSGTQLSVL.

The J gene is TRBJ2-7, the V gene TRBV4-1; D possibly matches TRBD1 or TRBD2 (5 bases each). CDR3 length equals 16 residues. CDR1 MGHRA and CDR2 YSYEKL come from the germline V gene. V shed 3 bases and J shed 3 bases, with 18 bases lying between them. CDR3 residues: CASSQTIHRSIYEQYF. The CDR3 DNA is TGCGCCAGCAGCCAGACTATACACAGGTCCATCTACGAGCAGTACTTC.

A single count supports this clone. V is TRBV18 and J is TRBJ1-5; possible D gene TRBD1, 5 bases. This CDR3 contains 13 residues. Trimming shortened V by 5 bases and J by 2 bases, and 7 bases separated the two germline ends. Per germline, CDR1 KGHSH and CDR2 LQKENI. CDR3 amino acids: CASSRDGNQPQHF. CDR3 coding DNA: TGTGCCAGCTCAAGGGACGGCAATCAGCCCCAGCATTTT.

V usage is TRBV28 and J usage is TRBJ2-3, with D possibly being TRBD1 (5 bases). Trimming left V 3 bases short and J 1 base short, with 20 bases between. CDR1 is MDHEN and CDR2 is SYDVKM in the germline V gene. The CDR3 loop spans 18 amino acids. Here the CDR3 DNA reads TGTGCCAGCAGTTTCAACTGGGTGCAGGGTAAAGGCACAGATACGCAGTATTTT. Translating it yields CASSFNWVQGKGTDTQYF.

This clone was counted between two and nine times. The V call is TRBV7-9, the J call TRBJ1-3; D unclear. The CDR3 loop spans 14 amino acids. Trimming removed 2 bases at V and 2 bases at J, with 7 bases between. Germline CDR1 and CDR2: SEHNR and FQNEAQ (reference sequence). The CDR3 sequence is CASSLNVAGNTIYF. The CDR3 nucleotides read TGTGCCAGCAGCTTAAATGTGGCTGGAAACACCATATATTTT.

CDR3 coding DNA: TGTGCCAGCAGCTGGGAGGGGGGGAACACTGAAGCTTTCTTT. It translates to CASSWEGGNTEAFF. The V gene is TRBV7-9, the J gene TRBJ1-1; D possibly corresponds to TRBD1 (6 bases). The CDR3 contains 14 residues. CDR1 SEHNR and CDR2 FQNEAQ come from the germline V gene (reference sequence). Trimming cost V 4 bases and J 1 base, with 10 bases left between them.

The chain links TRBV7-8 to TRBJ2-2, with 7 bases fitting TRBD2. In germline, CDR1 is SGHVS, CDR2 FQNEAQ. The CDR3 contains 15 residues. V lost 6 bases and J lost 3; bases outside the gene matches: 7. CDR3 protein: CASSREATYTGELFF. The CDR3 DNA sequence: TGTGCCAGCAGTCGGGAGGCCACATACACCGGGGAGCTGTTTTTT.

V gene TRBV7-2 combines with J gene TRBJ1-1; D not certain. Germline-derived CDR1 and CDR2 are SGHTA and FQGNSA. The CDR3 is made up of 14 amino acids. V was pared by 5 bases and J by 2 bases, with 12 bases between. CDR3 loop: CASSRTGSNTEAFF. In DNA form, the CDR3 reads TGTGCCAGCAGCCGGACCGGATCCAACACTGAAGCTTTCTTT.

CDR3 in DNA: TGCAGCGTAAAAGACGGTGAGCAGTTCTTC. This translates into CSVKDGEQFF. This sequence joins TRBV29-1 and TRBJ2-1, with D uncertain. Trimming removed 6 bases at V and 9 bases at J, with 9 bases between. CDR1 is SQVTM and CDR2 is ANQGSEA in the germline V gene. This CDR3 region has 10 residues.

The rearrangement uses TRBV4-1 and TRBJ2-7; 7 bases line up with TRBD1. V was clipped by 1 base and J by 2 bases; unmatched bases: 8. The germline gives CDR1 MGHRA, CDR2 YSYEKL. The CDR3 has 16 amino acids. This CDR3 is CASSQGSAGQAYEQYF. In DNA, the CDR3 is TGCGCCAGCAGCCAAGGGTCCGCTGGACAGGCCTACGAGCAGTACTTC.

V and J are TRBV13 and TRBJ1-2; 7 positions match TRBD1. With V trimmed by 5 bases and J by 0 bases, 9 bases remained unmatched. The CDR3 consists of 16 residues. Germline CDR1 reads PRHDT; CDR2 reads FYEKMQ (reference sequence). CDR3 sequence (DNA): TGTGCCAGCAGCCCTGGGAGGGACAGCTCTAACTATGGCTACACCTTC. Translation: CASSPGRDSSNYGYTF. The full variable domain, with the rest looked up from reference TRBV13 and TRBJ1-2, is AAGVIQSPRHLIKEKRETATLKCYPIPRHDTVYWYQQGPGQDPQFLISFYEKMQSDKGSIPDRFSAQQFSDYHSELNMSSLELGDSALYFCASSPGRDSSNYGYTFGSGTRLTVV.

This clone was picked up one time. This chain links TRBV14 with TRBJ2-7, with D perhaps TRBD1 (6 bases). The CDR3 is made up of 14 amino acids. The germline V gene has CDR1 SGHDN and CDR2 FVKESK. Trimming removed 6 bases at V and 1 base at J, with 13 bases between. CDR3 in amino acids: CASSQQGLSYEQYF. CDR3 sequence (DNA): TGTGCCAGCAGTCAGCAGGGGTTGTCCTACGAGCAGTACTTC.

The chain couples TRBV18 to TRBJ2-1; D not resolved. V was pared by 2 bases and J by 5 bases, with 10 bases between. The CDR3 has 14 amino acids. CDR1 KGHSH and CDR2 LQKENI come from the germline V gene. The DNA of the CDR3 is TGTGCCAGCTCACCAATCCGCCCGAACAATGAGCAGTTCTTC. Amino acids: CASSPIRPNNEQFF. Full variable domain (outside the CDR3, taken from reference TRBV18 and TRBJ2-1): NAGVMQNPRHLVRRRGQEARLRCSPMKGHSHVYWYRQLPEEGLKFMVYLQKENIIDESGMPKERFSAEFPKEGPSILRIQQVVRGDSAAYFCASSPIRPNNEQFFGPGTRLTVL.

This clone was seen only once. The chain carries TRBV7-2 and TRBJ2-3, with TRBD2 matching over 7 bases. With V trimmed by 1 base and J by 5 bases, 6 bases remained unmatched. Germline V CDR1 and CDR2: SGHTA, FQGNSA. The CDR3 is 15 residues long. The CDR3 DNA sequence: TGTGCCAGCAGCTTAGGCGGGAGCCTTTTAGATACGCAGTATTTT. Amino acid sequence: CASSLGGSLLDTQYF.

CDR3 in amino acids: CASSPLQLGATDTQYF. In DNA, the CDR3 is TGTGCCAGCTCACCACTTCAACTAGGGGCGACAGATACGCAGTATTTT. The V call is TRBV18, the J call TRBJ2-3; D is perhaps TRBD1 or TRBD2 (5 bases each). The ends were cut back, 1 base at V and 3 bases at J, with 14 bases in the middle. The CDR3 extends over 16 amino acids. Germline CDR1 reads KGHSH; CDR2 reads LQKENI. Full variable domain (missing parts from reference TRBV18 and TRBJ2-3): NAGVMQNPRHLVRRRGQEARLRCSPMKGHSHVYWYRQLPEEGLKFMVYLQKENIIDESGMPKERFSAEFPKEGPSILRIQQVVRGDSAAYFCASSPLQLGATDTQYFGPGTRLTVL.

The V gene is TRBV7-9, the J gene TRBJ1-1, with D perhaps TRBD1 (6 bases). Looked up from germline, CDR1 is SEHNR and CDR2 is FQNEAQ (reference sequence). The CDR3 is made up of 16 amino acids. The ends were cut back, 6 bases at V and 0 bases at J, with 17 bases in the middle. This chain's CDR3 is CASRDRRDNLNTEAFF. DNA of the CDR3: TGTGCCAGCAGAGATAGGAGGGACAATTTGAACACTGAAGCTTTCTTT.

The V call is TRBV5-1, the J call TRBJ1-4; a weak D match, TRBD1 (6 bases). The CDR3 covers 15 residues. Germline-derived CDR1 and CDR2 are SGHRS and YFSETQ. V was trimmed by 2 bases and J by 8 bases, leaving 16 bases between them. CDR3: CASSFASQGSEKLFF. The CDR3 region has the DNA TGCGCCAGCAGCTTCGCGAGCCAGGGGAGCGAAAAACTGTTTTTT.

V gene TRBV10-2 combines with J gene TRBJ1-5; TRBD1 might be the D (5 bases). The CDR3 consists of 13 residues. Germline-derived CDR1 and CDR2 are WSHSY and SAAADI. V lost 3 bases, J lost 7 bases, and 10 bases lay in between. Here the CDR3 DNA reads TGCGCCAGCAGTGATCGGGGGTTGCAGCCCCAGCATTTT. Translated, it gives CASSDRGLQPQHF.

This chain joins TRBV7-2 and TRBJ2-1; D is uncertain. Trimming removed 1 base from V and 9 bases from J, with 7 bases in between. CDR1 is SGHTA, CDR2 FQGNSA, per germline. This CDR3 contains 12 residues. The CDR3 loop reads CASSLGWIEQFF. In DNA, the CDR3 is TGTGCCAGCAGCTTAGGCTGGATTGAGCAGTTCTTC. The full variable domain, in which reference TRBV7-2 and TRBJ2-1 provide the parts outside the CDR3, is GAGVSQSPSNKVTEKGKDVELRCDPISGHTALYWYRQSLGQGLEFLIYFQGNSAPDKSGLPSDRFSAERTGGSVSTLTIQRTQQEDSAVYLCASSLGWIEQFFGPGTRLTVL.

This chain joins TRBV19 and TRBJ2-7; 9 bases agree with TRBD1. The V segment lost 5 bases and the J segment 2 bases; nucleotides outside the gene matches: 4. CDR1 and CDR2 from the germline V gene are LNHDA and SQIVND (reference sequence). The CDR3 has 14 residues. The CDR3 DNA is TGTGCCAGTAGTTTGGACAGGGGTACCTACGAGCAGTACTTC. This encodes CASSLDRGTYEQYF. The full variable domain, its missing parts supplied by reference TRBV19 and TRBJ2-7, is DGGITQSPKYLFRKEGQNVTLSCEQNLNHDAMYWYRQDPGQGLRLIYYSQIVNDFQKGDIAEGYSVSREKKESFPLTVTSAQKNPTAFYLCASSLDRGTYEQYFGPGTRLTVT.

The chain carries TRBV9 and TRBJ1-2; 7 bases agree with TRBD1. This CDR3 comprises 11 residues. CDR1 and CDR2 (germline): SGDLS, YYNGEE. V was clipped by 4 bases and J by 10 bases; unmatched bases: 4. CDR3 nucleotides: TGTGCCAGCAGCCCGGGACAGTACTACACCTTC. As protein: CASSPGQYYTF.

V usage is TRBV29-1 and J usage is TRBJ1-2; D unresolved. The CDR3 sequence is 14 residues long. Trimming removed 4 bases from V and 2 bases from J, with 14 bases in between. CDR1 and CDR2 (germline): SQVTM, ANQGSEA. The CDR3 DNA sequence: TGCAGCGTTGTCCCTCATGGGAGCAACTATGGCTACACCTTC. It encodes CSVVPHGSNYGYTF.

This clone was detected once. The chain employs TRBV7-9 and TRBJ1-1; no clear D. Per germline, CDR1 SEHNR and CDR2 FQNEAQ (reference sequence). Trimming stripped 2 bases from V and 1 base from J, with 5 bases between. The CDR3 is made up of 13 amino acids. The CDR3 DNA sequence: TGTGCCAGCAGCTTAATGGAGAACACTGAAGCTTTCTTT. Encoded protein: CASSLMENTEAFF. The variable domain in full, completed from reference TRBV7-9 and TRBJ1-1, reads DTGVSQNPRHKITKRGQNVTFRCDPISEHNRLYWYRQTLGQGPEFLTYFQNEAQLEKSRLLSDRFSAERPKGSFSTLEIQRTEQGDSAMYLCASSLMENTEAFFGQGTRLTVV.

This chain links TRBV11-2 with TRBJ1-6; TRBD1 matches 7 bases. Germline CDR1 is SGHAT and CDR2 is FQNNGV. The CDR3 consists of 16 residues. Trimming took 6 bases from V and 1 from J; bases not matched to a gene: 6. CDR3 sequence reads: CASSLTGESYNSPLHF. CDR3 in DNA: TGTGCCAGCAGTCTTACAGGGGAGTCCTATAATTCACCCCTCCACTTT.

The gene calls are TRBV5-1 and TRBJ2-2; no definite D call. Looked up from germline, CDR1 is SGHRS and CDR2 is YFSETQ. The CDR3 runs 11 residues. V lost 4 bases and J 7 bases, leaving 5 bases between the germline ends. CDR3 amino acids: CASSVDGELFF. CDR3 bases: TGCGCCAGCAGCGTAGACGGGGAGCTGTTTTTT. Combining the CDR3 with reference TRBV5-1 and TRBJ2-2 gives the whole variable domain KAGVTQTPRYLIKTRGQQVTLSCSPISGHRSVSWYQQTPGQGLQFLFEYFSETQRNKGNFPGRFSGRQFSNSRSEMNVSTLELGDSALYLCASSVDGELFFGEGSRLTVL.

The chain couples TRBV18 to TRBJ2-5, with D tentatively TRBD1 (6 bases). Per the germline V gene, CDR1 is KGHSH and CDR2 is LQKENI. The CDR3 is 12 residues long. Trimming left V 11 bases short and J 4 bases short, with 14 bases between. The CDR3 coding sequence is TGTGCCTCCCGGGACACGGGAGAGACCCAGTACTTC. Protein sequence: CASRDTGETQYF. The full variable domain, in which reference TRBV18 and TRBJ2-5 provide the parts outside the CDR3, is NAGVMQNPRHLVRRRGQEARLRCSPMKGHSHVYWYRQLPEEGLKFMVYLQKENIIDESGMPKERFSAEFPKEGPSILRIQQVVRGDSAAYFCASRDTGETQYFGPGTRLLVL.

CDR3 in DNA: TGTGCCAGCAGTGAATATGCAGCGGGGGGACCCAACACAGATACGCAGTATTTT. Translating it yields CASSEYAAGGPNTDTQYF. The chain carries TRBV6-1 and TRBJ2-3; 9 nucleotides match TRBD2. Trimming removed 2 bases from V and 2 bases from J; junction bases left unmatched: 11. Germline CDR1 is MNHNS and CDR2 is SASEGT. There are 18 residues in the CDR3.

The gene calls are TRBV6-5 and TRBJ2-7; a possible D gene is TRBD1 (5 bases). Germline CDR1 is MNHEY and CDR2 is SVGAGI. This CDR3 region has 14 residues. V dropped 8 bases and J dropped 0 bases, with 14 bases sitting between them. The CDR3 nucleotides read TGTGCCAGCGGGGTGACAGCGAGCTCCTACGAGCAGTACTTC. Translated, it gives CASGVTASSYEQYF.

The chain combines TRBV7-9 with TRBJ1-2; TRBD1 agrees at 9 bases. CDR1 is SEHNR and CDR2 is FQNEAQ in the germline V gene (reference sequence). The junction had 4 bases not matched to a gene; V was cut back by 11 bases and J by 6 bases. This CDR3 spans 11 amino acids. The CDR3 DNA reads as TGTGCCGTACAGGGGGCAGATGGCTACACCTTC. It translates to CAVQGADGYTF.

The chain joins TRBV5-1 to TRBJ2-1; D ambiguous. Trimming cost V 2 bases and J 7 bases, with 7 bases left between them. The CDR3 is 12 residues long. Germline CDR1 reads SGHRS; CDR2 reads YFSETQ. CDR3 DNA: TGCGCCAGCAGCTTAAACACGAATGAGCAGTTCTTC. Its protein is CASSLNTNEQFF.